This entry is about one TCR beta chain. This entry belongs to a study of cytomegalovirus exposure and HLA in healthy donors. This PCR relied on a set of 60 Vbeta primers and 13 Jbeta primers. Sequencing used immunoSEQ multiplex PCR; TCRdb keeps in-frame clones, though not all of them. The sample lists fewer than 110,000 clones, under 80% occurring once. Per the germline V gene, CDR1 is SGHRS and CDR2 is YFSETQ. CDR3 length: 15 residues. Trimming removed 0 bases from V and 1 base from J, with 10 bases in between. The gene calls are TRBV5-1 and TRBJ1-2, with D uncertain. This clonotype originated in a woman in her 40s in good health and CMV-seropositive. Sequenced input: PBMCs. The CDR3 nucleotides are TGCGCCAGCAGCTTGGCAGCAGGTAGTAACTATGGCTACACCTTC. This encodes CASSLAAGSNYGYTF. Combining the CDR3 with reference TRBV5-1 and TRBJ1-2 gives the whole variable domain KAGVTQTPRYLIKTRGQQVTLSCSPISGHRSVSWYQQTPGQGLQFLFEYFSETQRNKGNFPGRFSGRQFSNSRSEMNVSTLELGDSALYLCASSLAAGSNYGYTFGSGTRLTVV.